The clone carrying this TCR beta chain came up a few times. Amplification of TCR beta CDR3 regions was performed using RNA transcripts as template. A set of HTBI primers served as the primers for a first-round RT-PCR of the TCR CDR3. TCRdb re-analysed the multiplex PCR reads in MiXCR, keeping a single row per CDR3 protein. The data contain around 300,000 distinct CDR3 sequences, more than 11% of them singletons. These data are taken from a study of T cells in Graves' hyperthyroidism and ophthalmopathy. V was pared by 6 bases and J by 0 bases, with 15 bases between. This CDR3 region has 15 residues. From germline, CDR1 is DFQATT and CDR2 SNEGSKA (reference sequence).

Sequencing was carried out using blood. The V gene is TRBV20-1, the J gene TRBJ1-3; tentative D call: TRBD1 (5 bases). The TCR sequence derives from a woman aged 25-40 years with Graves' hyperthyroidism. The CDR3 region has the DNA TGCAGTGCGCACGGGCGGGGCCGCTCTGGAAACACCATATATTTT. Translated: CSAHGRGRSGNTIYF.